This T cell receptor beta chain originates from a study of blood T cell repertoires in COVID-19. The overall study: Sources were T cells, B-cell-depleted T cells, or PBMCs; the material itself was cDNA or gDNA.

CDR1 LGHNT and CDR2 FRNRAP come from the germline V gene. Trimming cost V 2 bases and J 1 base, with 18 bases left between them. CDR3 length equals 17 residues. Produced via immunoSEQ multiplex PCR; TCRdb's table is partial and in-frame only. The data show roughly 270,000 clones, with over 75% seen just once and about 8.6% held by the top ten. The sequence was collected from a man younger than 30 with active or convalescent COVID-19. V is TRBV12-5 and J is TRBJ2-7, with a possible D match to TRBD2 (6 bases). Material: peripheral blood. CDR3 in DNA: TGTGCTAGTGGTTTGACGGGCCTGGGGGGATTATCCTACGAGCAGTACTTC. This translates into CASGLTGLGGLSYEQYF.